The T cell receptor (beta chain) described here comes from a study of blood T cell repertoires in COVID-19 (dated by TCRdb to 2020 to 2022). About the full investigation: Samples from collaborators originated in the United States, Italy and Spain and spanned both the acute and convalescent phases of COVID-19. The samples were drawn from the first 160 participants of the ongoing ImmuneRACE study and from some 1,300 subjects provided by 6 global collaborators. The material from the prospective study consisted of cDNA or gDNA derived from T cells, B-cell-depleted T cells, or PBMCs. Nearly every sample came with metadata listing a de-identified subject ID, COVID-19 status, age in years and sex. The dataset comprised deeply sampled blood TCRbeta repertoires from subjects exposed to, actively infected with, or recovered from COVID-19. HLA class I and class II types, where available, came from metadata supplied by the sample provider rather than from assay-based typing. The repertoires were made available in a free public database intended to serve as a resource for research on the immune response to SARS-CoV-2. Results and caveats for the whole study, not just this receptor: Clinical and demographic metadata were provided uncurated, with the amount varying by source and participant.

TCRbeta CDR3 regions were amplified from genomic DNA by means of the immunoSEQ Assay, a bias-controlled multiplex PCR. As for the original processing: The number of nucleated cells in each sample was estimated by amplification of reference gene primers within the assay. Sequence reads were collapsed and filtered to measure the absolute abundance of every unique TCRbeta CDR3 rearrangement. For each sample, productive Simpson clonality was calculated by taking the square root of Simpson's diversity index across productive rearrangements. TCRdb carries this immuneACCESS record with in-frame sequences only. Its versions omit some clonotypes, under half of them owing to an unresolved V gene in the studies checked, with the rest unexplained. For V, J and clone size, that table is used; D and trimming come from the DNA. In this sample the table shows tens of thousands of clones, about 83% of which occur a single time. 25% to 35% of the sample comes from the top ten.

V trim: 2 bases; J trim: 4 bases; unmatched bases: 3. The CDR3, from cysteine to phenylalanine, totals 16 residues. The sequence is cut down to CDR3 DNA, 48 bases in frame from base 1. CDR1 and CDR2, per the germline V gene, are KGHDR and SFDVKD. The collaborating institutions used their own protocols to collect whole blood in K2EDTA tubes. Collaborator samples were shipped for TCRbeta analysis as frozen whole blood, isolated PBMCs, or DNA extracted from either sample type. This clone has just a few counts. Its specific antigen is unknown. No clone much larger than this one lies a single base away; base qualities are absent.

The chain joins TRBV24-1 to TRBJ2-3, with 12 bases in between that match TRBD2. This TCR came from an elderly woman with acute or convalescent COVID-19. The specimen sequenced was peripheral blood. The CDR3 reads as follows: CATSDSSGRVPDTQYF. DNA sequence: TGTGCCACCAGTGATTCTAGCGGGAGGGTCCCAGATACGCAGTATTTT.